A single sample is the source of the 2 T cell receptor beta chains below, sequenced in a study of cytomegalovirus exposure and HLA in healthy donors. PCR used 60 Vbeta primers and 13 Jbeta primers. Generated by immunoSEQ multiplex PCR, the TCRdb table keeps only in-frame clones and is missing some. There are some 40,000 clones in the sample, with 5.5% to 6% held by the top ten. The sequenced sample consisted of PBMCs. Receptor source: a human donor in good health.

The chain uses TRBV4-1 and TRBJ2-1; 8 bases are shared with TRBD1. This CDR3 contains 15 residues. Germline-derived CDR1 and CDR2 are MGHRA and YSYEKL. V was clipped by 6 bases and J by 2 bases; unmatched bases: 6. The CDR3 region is CASRDGGQAYNEQFF. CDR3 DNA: TGCGCCAGCAGGGACGGGGGACAGGCCTACAATGAGCAGTTCTTC.

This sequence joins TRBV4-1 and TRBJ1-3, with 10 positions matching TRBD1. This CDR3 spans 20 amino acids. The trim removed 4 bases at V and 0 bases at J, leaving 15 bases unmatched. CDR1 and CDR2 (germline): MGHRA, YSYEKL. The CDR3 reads CASSPTSTGGETGSGNTIYF. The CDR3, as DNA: TGCGCCAGCAGCCCCACCTCGACAGGGGGCGAGACCGGCTCTGGAAACACCATATATTTT.